Listed below are T cell receptor beta chains from one sample, sequenced in a study of T-cell reconstitution after alpha-beta-depleted transplantation in children. MiXCR, run by TCRdb on the PCR reads, gives a single entry per CDR3 protein. The sample includes roughly 610,000 distinct CDR3 sequences, 8% to 11% seen only once; the top ten take about 4.2%. The sample was PBMCs from the stem cell graft donor, taken from the stem cell graft. These receptors were taken from a human donor who donated a stem cell graft to a child with acute myeloid leukemia. Both conserved end residues are trimmed from each CDR3.

>TRBV20-1|TRBJ2-7
SALDRGGYEQY
>TRBV28|TRBJ2-6
ASSLWREGPSGANVLT
>TRBV3-1|TRBJ2-3
ASSLLGLASDTQY
>TRBV7-9|TRBJ2-7
ASSSLGGTHEQY
>TRBV29-1|TRBJ1-5
SVGRGSNQPQH
>TRBV20-1|TRBJ2-5
SASARLEGEETQY
>TRBV5-1|TRBJ2-1
ASSLSWAGTSNEQF
>TRBV20-1|TRBJ1-5
RAALPTGDSNQPQH
>TRBV12-3/TRBV12-4|TRBJ1-2
ASSFSRGTGDGYT
>TRBV20-1|TRBJ2-7
SASTTGTGFTAGAIEQY
>TRBV20-1|TRBJ1-1
SASKVRGGVGNEAF
>TRBV2|TRBJ2-2
ASSDQQGDTGELF
>TRBV20-1|TRBJ2-7
SARGAATSGGRYEQY
>TRBV20-1|TRBJ2-1
SARISGPHNEQF
>TRBV15|TRBJ2-7
ATSRDPKAYEQY